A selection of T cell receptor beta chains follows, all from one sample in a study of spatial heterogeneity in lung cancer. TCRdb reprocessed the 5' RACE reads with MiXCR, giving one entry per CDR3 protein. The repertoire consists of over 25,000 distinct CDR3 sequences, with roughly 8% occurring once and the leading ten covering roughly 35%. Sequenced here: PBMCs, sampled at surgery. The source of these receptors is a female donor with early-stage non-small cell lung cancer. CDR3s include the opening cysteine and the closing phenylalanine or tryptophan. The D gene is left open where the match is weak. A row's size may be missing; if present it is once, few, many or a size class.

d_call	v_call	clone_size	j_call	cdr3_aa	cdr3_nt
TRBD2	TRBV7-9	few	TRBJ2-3	CASSLGGLAGRYDTQYF	TGTGCCAGCAGCTTAGGAGGACTAGCGGGAAGGTATGATACGCAGTATTTT
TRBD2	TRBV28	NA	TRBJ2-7	CASSFRTSGPYEQYF	TGTGCCAGCAGTTTCCGTACTAGCGGGCCCTACGAGCAGTACTTC
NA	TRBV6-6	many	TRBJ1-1	CASSHGLLNTEAFF	TGTGCCAGCAGTCATGGACTGTTGAACACTGAAGCTTTCTTT
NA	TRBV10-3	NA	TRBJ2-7	CAISVQGHEQYF	TGTGCCATCAGTGTACAGGGTCACGAGCAGTACTTC
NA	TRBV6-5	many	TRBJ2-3	CASTFQDTQYF	TGTGCCAGCACCTTTCAGGATACGCAGTATTTT
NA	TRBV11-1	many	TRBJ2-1	CASSLSGATYNEQFF	TGTGCCAGCAGCTTATCGGGCGCCACCTACAATGAGCAGTTCTTC
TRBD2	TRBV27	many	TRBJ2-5	CASRGLAGGLRQETQYF	TGTGCCAGCAGGGGGCTAGCGGGAGGCCTTCGGCAAGAGACCCAGTACTTC
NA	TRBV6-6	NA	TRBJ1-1	CASSLPTGNTEAFF	TGTGCCAGCAGCCTTCCGACAGGGAACACTGAAGCTTTCTTT
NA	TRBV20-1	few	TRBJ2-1	CSAGGGPKYNEQFF	TGCAGTGCCGGAGGGGGCCCTAAATACAATGAGCAGTTCTTC
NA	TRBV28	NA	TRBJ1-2	CASSFLAGESGYTF	NA
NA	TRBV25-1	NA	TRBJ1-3	CASSPIGNTIYF	TGTGCCAGCAGTCCGATCGGAAACACCATATATTTT
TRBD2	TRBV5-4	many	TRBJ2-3	CASRKLAGMADTQYF	TGTGCCAGCAGAAAACTAGCGGGTATGGCAGATACGCAGTATTTT
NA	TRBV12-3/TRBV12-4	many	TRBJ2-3	CASRANTDTQYF	TGTGCCAGCAGAGCTAACACAGATACGCAGTATTTT
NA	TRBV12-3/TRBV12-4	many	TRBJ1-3	CASSWLSRTFVTAASGNTIYF	TGTGCCAGCAGTTGGTTGTCCCGGACGTTCGTTACTGCGGCCTCTGGAAACACCATATATTTT
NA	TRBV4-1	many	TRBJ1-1	CASSSLGLRGTEAFF	TGCGCCAGCAGCTCATTGGGGTTACGGGGCACTGAAGCTTTCTTT
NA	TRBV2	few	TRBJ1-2	CASRSSGSWDYGYTF	TGTGCCAGCAGGTCTTCTGGGTCGTGGGACTATGGCTACACCTTC
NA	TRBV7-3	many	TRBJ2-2	CASSRPPGQGGLDTGELFF	TGTGCCAGCAGCCGACCCCCCGGACAGGGCGGACTAGACACCGGGGAGCTGTTTTTT
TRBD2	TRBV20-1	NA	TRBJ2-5	CSARSREGRETQYF	TGCAGTGCTAGATCACGGGAGGGCCGTGAGACCCAGTACTTC
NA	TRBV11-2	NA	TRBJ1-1	CASSSGAMNTEAFF	TGTGCCAGCAGCTCTGGGGCCATGAACACTGAAGCTTTCTTT
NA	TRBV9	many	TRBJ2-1	CASSVAGYYNEQFF	TGTGCCAGCAGCGTAGCCGGTTACTACAATGAGCAGTTCTTC
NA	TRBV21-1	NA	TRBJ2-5	CASQQETQYF	TGTGCCAGCCAACAAGAGACCCAGTACTTC
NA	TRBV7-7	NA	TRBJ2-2	CASSLASGLFTGELFF	TGTGCCAGCAGCTTAGCGTCAGGACTCTTTACCGGGGAGCTGTTTTTT
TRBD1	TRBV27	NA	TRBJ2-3	CASKGTDRGADTQYF	TGTGCCAGCAAGGGGACGGACAGGGGAGCAGATACGCAGTATTTT
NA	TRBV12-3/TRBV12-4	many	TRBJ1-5	CASRAGAQPQHF	TGTGCCAGCAGGGCGGGGGCTCAGCCCCAGCATTTT
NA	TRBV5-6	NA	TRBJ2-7	CASSSTPSDYEQYF	TGTGCCAGCAGCAGTACCCCTAGCGATTACGAGCAGTACTTC
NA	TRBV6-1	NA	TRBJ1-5	CASSGADSLNQPQHF	TGTGCCAGCAGTGGAGCAGACAGTCTCAATCAGCCCCAGCATTTT
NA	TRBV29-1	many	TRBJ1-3	CSVEDGAGSNTIYF	TGCAGCGTTGAAGACGGTGCAGGGTCCAACACCATATATTTT
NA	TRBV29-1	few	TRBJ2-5	CSAQRETQYF	TGCAGCGCCCAGCGGGAGACCCAGTACTTC
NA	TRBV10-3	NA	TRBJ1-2	CATRRNYGYTF	TGTGCCACCAGGAGGAACTATGGCTACACCTTC
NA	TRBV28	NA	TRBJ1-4	CASSSNRARWSGTNEKLFF	TGTGCCAGCAGTTCAAACAGGGCGAGGTGGTCGGGGACTAATGAAAAACTGTTTTTT
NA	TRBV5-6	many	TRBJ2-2	CASSLGLVGNTGELFF	TGTGCCAGCAGCTTGGGCCTTGTCGGGAACACCGGGGAGCTGTTTTTT
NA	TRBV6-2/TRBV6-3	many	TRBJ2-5	CASSYPPGSIQETQYF	TGTGCCAGCAGTTACCCCCCAGGGTCAATCCAAGAGACCCAGTACTTC
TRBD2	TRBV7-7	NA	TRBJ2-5	CASSQRLTAGISQETQYF	TGTGCCAGCAGCCAGCGGCTAACAGCGGGGATTTCCCAAGAGACCCAGTACTTC
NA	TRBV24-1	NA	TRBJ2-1	CATSDLRLSSYNEQFF	TGTGCCACCAGTGATCTGAGACTTAGCTCCTACAATGAGCAGTTCTTC
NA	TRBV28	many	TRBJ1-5	CASSLYPARRIQPQHF	TGTGCCAGCAGTTTATATCCCGCCAGGCGGATTCAGCCCCAGCATTTT
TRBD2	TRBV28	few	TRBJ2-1	CASSFGGRADNEQFF	TGTGCCAGCAGTTTTGGCGGGAGGGCCGACAATGAGCAGTTCTTC
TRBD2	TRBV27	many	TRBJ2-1	CASSFQRGTRGTPGEQFF	TGTGCCAGCAGTTTTCAACGCGGGACTAGAGGGACCCCCGGAGAGCAGTTCTTC
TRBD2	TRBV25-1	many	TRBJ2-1	CASSGTSGSIEQFF	TGTGCCAGCAGTGGGACTAGCGGGAGTATTGAGCAGTTCTTC
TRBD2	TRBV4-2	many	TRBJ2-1	CASSQGTSGYNEQFF	TGTGCCAGCAGCCAAGGGACTAGCGGTTACAATGAGCAGTTCTTC
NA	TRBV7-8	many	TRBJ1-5	CASSPPLRFGVNQPQHF	TGTGCCAGCAGCCCTCCCCTCCGGTTTGGGGTTAATCAGCCCCAGCATTTT
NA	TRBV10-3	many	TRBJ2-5	CAISESGSLETQYF	TGTGCCATCAGTGAGTCGGGGAGTCTCGAGACCCAGTACTTC
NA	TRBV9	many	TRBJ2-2	CASSASNTGELFF	TGTGCCAGCAGCGCCAGCAACACCGGGGAGCTGTTTTTT